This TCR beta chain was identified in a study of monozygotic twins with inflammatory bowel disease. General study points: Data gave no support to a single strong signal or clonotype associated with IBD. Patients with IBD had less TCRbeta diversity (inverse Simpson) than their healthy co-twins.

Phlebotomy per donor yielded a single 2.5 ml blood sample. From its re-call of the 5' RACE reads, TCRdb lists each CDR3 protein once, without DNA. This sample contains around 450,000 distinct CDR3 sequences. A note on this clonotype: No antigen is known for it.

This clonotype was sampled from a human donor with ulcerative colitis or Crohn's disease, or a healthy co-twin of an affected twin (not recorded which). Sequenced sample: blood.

CDR3 region: CASSNRVGEDIQYF. The chain employs TRBV2 and TRBJ2-4; the D gene TCRdb calls, TRBD1, cannot be checked with no DNA. Germline lookup yields CDR1 SNHLY and CDR2 FYNNEI. This CDR3 contains 14 residues.